This TCR beta chain was sequenced during a study of blood T cell repertoires in COVID-19. Participants were placed into cohorts based on the clinical history they reported. Per germline, CDR1 ENHRY and CDR2 SYGVKD. V trimming: 2 bases; J trimming: 6 bases; junction bases outside the gene matches: 7. The CDR3 runs to 14 residues. This clone was seen once. In the source study's methods: For nucleated cells, counts were estimated from reference gene primer amplification. TCRdb keeps only in-frame clones here, not all; method: immunoSEQ multiplex PCR. V, J and clone size reflect that table, while D and trimming were determined from the DNA. The table lists around 300,000 clones, approximately 89% of them singletons.

The clonotype was recovered from a woman aged 25 to 39 who had recovered from COVID-19. The sample taken for sequencing was PBMCs or T cells enriched from blood (not recorded which). The J gene is TRBJ2-7, the V gene TRBV10-3, with TRBD2 matching 7 bases. The CDR3 nucleotides are TGTGCCATCAGTGAGAAAGCGGGAACTTCCGAGCAGTACTTC. It yields the protein CAISEKAGTSEQYF.